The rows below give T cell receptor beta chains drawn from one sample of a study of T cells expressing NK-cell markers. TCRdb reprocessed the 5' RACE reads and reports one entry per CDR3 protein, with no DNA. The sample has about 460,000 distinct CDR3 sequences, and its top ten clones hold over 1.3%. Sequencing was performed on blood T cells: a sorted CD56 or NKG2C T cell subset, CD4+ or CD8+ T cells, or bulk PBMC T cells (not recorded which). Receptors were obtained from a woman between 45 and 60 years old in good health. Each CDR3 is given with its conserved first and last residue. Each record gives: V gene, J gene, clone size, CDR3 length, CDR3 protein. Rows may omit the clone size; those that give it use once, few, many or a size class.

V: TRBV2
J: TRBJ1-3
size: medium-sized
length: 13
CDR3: CASSGTRENTIYF

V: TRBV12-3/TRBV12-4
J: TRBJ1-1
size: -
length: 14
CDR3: CASRGDSTNTEAFF

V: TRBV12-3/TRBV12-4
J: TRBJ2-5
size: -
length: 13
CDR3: CASTLAGGGTQYF

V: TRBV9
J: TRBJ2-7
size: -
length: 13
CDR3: CASSVSGGTEQYF

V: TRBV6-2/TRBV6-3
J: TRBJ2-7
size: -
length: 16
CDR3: CASSYLPGLAGDEQYF

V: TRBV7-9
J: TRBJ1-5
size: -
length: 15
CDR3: CASSLAGEVGQPQHF

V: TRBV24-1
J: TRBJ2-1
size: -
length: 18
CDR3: CATSDPRLAGGPYNEQFF

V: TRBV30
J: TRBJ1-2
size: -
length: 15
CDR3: CAWSVPGQNVNGYTF

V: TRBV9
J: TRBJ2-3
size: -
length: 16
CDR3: CASSVGSGKITDTQYF

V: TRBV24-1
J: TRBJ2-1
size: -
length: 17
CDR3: CATSDSLAGGPRNEQFF

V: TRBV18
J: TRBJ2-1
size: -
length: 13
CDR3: CASSGGLAGEQFF

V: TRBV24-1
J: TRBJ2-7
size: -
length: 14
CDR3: CATSDSRTSAEQYF

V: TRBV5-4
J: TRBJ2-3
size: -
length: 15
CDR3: CASSPRALVPDTQYF

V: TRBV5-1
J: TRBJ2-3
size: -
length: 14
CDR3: CASKAQGATDTQYF

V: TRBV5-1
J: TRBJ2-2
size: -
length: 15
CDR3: CASSHGQGWSGELFF

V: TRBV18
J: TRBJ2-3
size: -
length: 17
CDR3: CASSYSGPGSGTDTQYF

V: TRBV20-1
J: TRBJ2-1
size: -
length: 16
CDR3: CSASGTSGRAHNEQFF

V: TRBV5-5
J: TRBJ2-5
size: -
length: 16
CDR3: CASSLGGLAGAETQYF

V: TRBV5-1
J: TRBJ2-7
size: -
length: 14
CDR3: CASSTSGMTYEQYF

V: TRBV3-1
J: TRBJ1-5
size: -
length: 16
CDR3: CASSQDDRANNQPQHF

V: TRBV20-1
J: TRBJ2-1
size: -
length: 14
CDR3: CSAWDYSSYNEQFF

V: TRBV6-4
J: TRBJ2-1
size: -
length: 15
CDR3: CASSDELASYNEQFF

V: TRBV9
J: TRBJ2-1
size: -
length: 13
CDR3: CASRVNPRNEQFF

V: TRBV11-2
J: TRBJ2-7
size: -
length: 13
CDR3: CASSLEVGGEQYF

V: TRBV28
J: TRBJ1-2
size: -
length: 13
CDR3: CASRETGGAGYTF

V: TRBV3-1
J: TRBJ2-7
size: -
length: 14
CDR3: CASSERVRPYEQYF

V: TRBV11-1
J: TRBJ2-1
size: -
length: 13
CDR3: CASSLFRLNEQFF

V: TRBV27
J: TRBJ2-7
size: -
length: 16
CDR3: CASSSHSGSLSYEQYF

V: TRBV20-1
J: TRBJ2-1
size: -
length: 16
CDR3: CSARDIAGLSYNEQFF

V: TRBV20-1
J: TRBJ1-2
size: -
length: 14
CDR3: CSAQGQVINYGYTF